These T cell receptor beta chains were read from a single sample in a study of vaccination and CD4 T cells after COVID-19. TCRdb ran MiXCR on the PCR reads and lists one entry per CDR3 protein. The sample consists of approximately 17,000 distinct CDR3 sequences, 54% of them appearing once. These receptors lack a known antigen. Sequencing was performed on CD4+ T cells from blood, cultured in vitro. These receptor sequences come from a human donor who had recovered from COVID-19. The CDR3 runs from the conserved cysteine through the conserved F or W. Fields, in order: J gene, D gene, V gene, clone size, CDR3 DNA, CDR3 protein. A D gene is named only where the DNA matches it firmly. Size values are once, few and many counts, or a class for expanded clones, and some rows have none.

>TRBJ1-1|TRBD1|TRBV6-1|NA
TGTGCCAGCAGAATAAGACAGGGGGCGATGGACACTGAAGCTTTCTTT
CASRIRQGAMDTEAFF
>TRBJ1-6|NA|TRBV5-1|NA
TGCGCCAGCAGCTTGCAGGGGCTTGGGAATTCACCCCTCCACTTT
CASSLQGLGNSPLHF
>TRBJ2-7|NA|TRBV7-9|NA
TGTGCCAGCAGCTCAACCACCGCAGGTCAAGGGGCGCGTTACGAGCAGTACTTC
CASSSTTAGQGARYEQYF
>TRBJ1-2|NA|TRBV7-9|NA
TGTGCCAGCAGCTTAGACTACAGGGCCTATGGCTACACCTTC
CASSLDYRAYGYTF
>TRBJ1-1|TRBD1|TRBV24-1|few
TGTGCCACCAGCGGGACAGCAAACACTGAAGCTTTCTTT
CATSGTANTEAFF
>TRBJ2-1|TRBD2|TRBV6-1|NA
TGTGCCAGCAGGGAACTAGCGGGATACCATGAGCAGTTCTTC
CASRELAGYHEQFF
>TRBJ1-1|TRBD1|TRBV15|NA
TGTGCCACCAGTACCCATTTAGGGGGCGGTAGTACTGAAGCTTTCTTT
CATSTHLGGGSTEAFF
>TRBJ1-2|TRBD1|TRBV20-1|NA
TGCAGTGCCCCCGGGACAGGGTCAGCTAACTATGGCTACACCTTC
CSAPGTGSANYGYTF
>TRBJ2-2|NA|TRBV15|few
TGTGCCACCAGCAGAGTTGGGGGAAACACCGGGGAGCTGTTTTTT
CATSRVGGNTGELFF
>TRBJ2-1|NA|TRBV12-3/TRBV12-4|NA
TGTGCCAGCACCCGGAGCTCCTACAATGAGCAGTTCTTC
CASTRSSYNEQFF
>TRBJ2-3|TRBD2|TRBV5-4|NA
TGTGCCAGCAGCCATAGCGGGAGGGCCGGCGCAGATACGCAGTATTTT
CASSHSGRAGADTQYF
>TRBJ1-5|NA|TRBV6-1|large
TGTGCCAGCAGTCCCTCAGGAGGGGGTCGGGATCAGCCCCAGCATTTT
CASSPSGGGRDQPQHF
>TRBJ2-5|TRBD2|TRBV24-1|few
TGTGCCACCAGTGATACTCTAGCGGGGGAGACCCAGTACTTC
CATSDTLAGETQYF
>TRBJ1-2|NA|TRBV20-1|once
TGCAGTGCTAGAGATCGGATAGGGGGGGCGATATCTGGCTACACCTTC
CSARDRIGGAISGYTF
>TRBJ2-1|NA|TRBV20-1|few
TGCAGTGCTAGAGGCCCTATCAGCTCCTACAATGAGCAGTTCTTC
CSARGPISSYNEQFF
>TRBJ2-5|NA|TRBV19|few
TGTGCCAGTAGTATGCGTGGGGAGACCCAGTACTTC
CASSMRGETQYF
>TRBJ2-3|NA|TRBV27|medium-sized
TGTGCCAGCAGTTTTCGGGGCACAGATACGCAGTATTTT
CASSFRGTDTQYF
>TRBJ2-3|TRBD2|TRBV30|NA
TGTGCCTGGAGTGTAAGGACTAGTCTTTTCCCAGATACGCAGTATTTT
CAWSVRTSLFPDTQYF
>TRBJ1-1|NA|TRBV20-1|NA
TGCAGTGCTAGAGACAGGGTCGGGGGTGAAGCTTTCTTT
CSARDRVGGEAFF